These 24 T cell receptor beta chains were sequenced from one sample in a study of blood T cell repertoires in COVID-19. The protocol was immunoSEQ multiplex PCR, while the TCRdb copy is restricted to in-frame clones and leaves out a portion. The sample holds about 220,000 clones; roughly 80% are singletons and the top ten take 3%. The source material was peripheral blood. Every receptor here comes from a woman in her 30s who had recovered from COVID-19.

This clone was seen only a few times. The chain joins TRBV7-9 to TRBJ2-3; TRBD2 is a possible D gene (6 bases). CDR1 and CDR2 from the germline V gene are SEHNR and FQNEAQ (reference sequence). The V and J ends lost 5 bases and 0 bases respectively, with 18 bases between them. The CDR3 spans 17 residues. The CDR3 DNA follows: TGTGCCAGCAGCCAAATCCCCCAGGGACTTAGCACAGATACGCAGTATTTT. Translation: CASSQIPQGLSTDTQYF.

This clone was counted only a few times. CDR3 DNA: TGTGCCAGCAGCTTATCAGGGGATGGAGGTGAAAAACTGTTTTTT. As protein: CASSLSGDGGEKLFF. This sequence joins TRBV11-2 and TRBJ1-4; a weak D match, TRBD1 (6 bases). Trimming cost V 2 bases and J 7 bases, with 14 bases left between them. The germline gives CDR1 SGHAT, CDR2 FQNNGV. CDR3 length: 15 amino acids.

This rearrangement joins TRBV3-1 (or the pseudogene TRBV3-2) to TRBJ2-5; possible D gene TRBD1, 8 bases. This CDR3 is 16 amino acids long. Trimming pared 4 bases from V and 5 bases from J, leaving 20 bases between. Germline V CDR1 and CDR2: LGHDT, YNNKEL (reference sequence). The CDR3 DNA reads TGTGCCAGCAGCCGCAACCCCGGACAGGGAGGGGAGACCCAGTACTTC. It specifies CASSRNPGQGGETQYF.

The rearrangement uses TRBV21-1 and TRBJ2-6; TRBD1 was called by the table and not checked on the DNA. TRBV21-1 is given as a pseudogene. This CDR3 region has 18 residues. This CDR3 is CASRIRDRRISGANVLTF. The CDR3, as DNA: TGTGCCAGCAGGATCCGGGACAGGCGCATCTCTGGGGCCAACGTCCTGACTTTC.

The V and J genes are TRBV27 and TRBJ2-2; D possibly corresponds to TRBD1 (7 bases). CDR1 is MNHEY and CDR2 is SMNVEV in the germline V gene (reference sequence). The CDR3 totals 16 residues. V lost 6 bases and J lost 6, with 20 bases in between. The CDR3 sequence is CASSRGAGRVSGELFF. The CDR3 nucleotides are TGTGCCAGCAGCAGGGGGGCGGGGAGAGTGTCCGGGGAGCTGTTTTTT.

The chain recombines TRBV5-1 with TRBJ1-3, with D uncertain. Germline CDR1 reads SGHRS; CDR2 reads YFSETQ. The CDR3 has 16 residues. V lost 0 bases to trimming and J lost 0 bases, with 10 bases between them. The CDR3: CASSLDSFSSGNTIYF. For the CDR3, the DNA is TGCGCCAGCAGCTTGGACAGCTTTAGCTCTGGAAACACCATATATTTT. The full variable domain, completed using reference TRBV5-1 and TRBJ1-3, is KAGVTQTPRYLIKTRGQQVTLSCSPISGHRSVSWYQQTPGQGLQFLFEYFSETQRNKGNFPGRFSGRQFSNSRSEMNVSTLELGDSALYLCASSLDSFSSGNTIYFGEGSWLTVV.

This clone was seen once. The chain links TRBV11-2 to TRBJ1-3; D is undetermined. V was clipped by 1 base and J by 4 bases, with 8 bases between them. The CDR3 runs to 14 residues. From germline, CDR1 is SGHAT and CDR2 FQNNGV. The CDR3: CASSLVSYGNTIYF. The CDR3 region has the DNA TGTGCCAGCAGCTTAGTATCCTACGGAAACACCATATATTTT.

The chain is built from TRBV3-1 (or the pseudogene TRBV3-2) and TRBJ2-2; TRBD2 might be the D (5 bases). The CDR3 spans 17 residues. V lost 2 bases and J 4 bases, leaving 17 bases between the germline ends. Germline V gives CDR1 LGHDT, CDR2 YNNKEL (reference sequence). This CDR3 is CASSQPTREERTGELFF. Written as DNA, the CDR3 is TGTGCCAGCAGCCAACCTACACGGGAAGAGCGCACCGGGGAGCTGTTTTTT.

J is TRBJ1-1 and V is TRBV19; D is unclear. Germline values: CDR1 LNHDA, CDR2 SQIVND (reference sequence). Trimming left V 4 bases short and J 1 base short, with 7 bases between. This CDR3 is built from 13 residues. The CDR3 nucleotides are TGTGCCAGTAGTACGGGAGGGAACACTGAAGCTTTCTTT. This encodes CASSTGGNTEAFF.

The sample holds one count of this clone. The chain couples TRBV5-1 to TRBJ2-3; D possibly corresponds to TRBD1 (6 bases). The CDR3 has 16 amino acids. The germline V gene has CDR1 SGHRS and CDR2 YFSETQ. V was cut by 0 bases and J by 1 base, with 12 bases left in between. The CDR3 region has the DNA TGCGCCAGCAGCTTGGCCCACGCAGGGGGCACAGATACGCAGTATTTT. This sequence encodes CASSLAHAGGTDTQYF. The full variable domain, rest sourced from reference TRBV5-1 and TRBJ2-3, is KAGVTQTPRYLIKTRGQQVTLSCSPISGHRSVSWYQQTPGQGLQFLFEYFSETQRNKGNFPGRFSGRQFSNSRSEMNVSTLELGDSALYLCASSLAHAGGTDTQYFGPGTRLTVL.

The V and J genes are TRBV28 and TRBJ2-1; 16 bases are shared with TRBD2. This CDR3 spans 17 amino acids. Germline assignment: CDR1 MDHEN and CDR2 SYDVKM. The junction had 13 bases not matched to a gene; V was cut back by 6 bases and J by 11 bases. The CDR3 here is CASSTGTSGRDSNQQFF. The CDR3 DNA reads TGTGCCAGCAGCACCGGGACTAGCGGGAGGGATTCTAATCAGCAGTTCTTC.

This chain connects TRBV28 to TRBJ1-6; 9 bases line up with TRBD1. CDR1 is MDHEN, CDR2 SYDVKM, per germline. CDR3 length: 15 amino acids. The V gene end was trimmed by 7 bases and the J gene end by 5 bases; junction bases not matched to a gene: 6. The CDR3 coding sequence is TGTGCCAGCACCCCAGGGGACAGGGATAATTCACCCCTCCACTTT. Its protein is CASTPGDRDNSPLHF.

CDR3: CASSETGRDTEAFF. CDR3 sequence (DNA): TGTGCCAGCAGCGAGACAGGTCGGGACACTGAAGCTTTCTTT. The chain uses TRBV6-4 and TRBJ1-1; TRBD1 might be the D (6 bases). There are 14 residues in the CDR3. Germline CDR1 and CDR2: MRHNA and SNTAGT. The V end was cut by 6 bases, the J end by 3 bases, with 14 bases between.

This clone was counted between two and nine times. The chain recombines TRBV19 with TRBJ2-7, with 8 bases that match TRBD1. The CDR3 is 17 amino acids. Germline CDR1 reads LNHDA; CDR2 reads SQIVND (reference sequence). J was trimmed by 1 base and V by 7 bases; bases with no gene match: 15. The CDR3 protein is CASTPSGTGLWSYEQYF. The DNA for the CDR3 is TGTGCCAGTACCCCATCAGGGACAGGTCTATGGTCCTACGAGCAGTACTTC.

The genes are TRBV5-1 and TRBJ2-7; 8 nucleotides align to TRBD1. With V trimmed by 5 bases and J by 7 bases, 11 bases remained unmatched. Germline V CDR1 and CDR2: SGHRS, YFSETQ. This CDR3 region has 14 residues. The CDR3 nucleotides read TGCGCCAGCAGTCCGGGCCAGGGGGCTCGAGAGCAGTACTTC. As protein: CASSPGQGAREQYF.

The gene calls are TRBV30 and TRBJ1-5; D ambiguous. CDR3 length equals 12 residues. Trimming cost V 1 base and J 6 bases, with 7 bases left between them. Germline V gene lookup returns CDR1 GTSNPN and CDR2 SVGIG (reference sequence). The DNA for the CDR3 is TGTGCCTGGAGTGATGAGAGTCAGCCCCAGCATTTT. It encodes CAWSDESQPQHF.

The J gene is TRBJ2-3, the V gene TRBV19; 16 nucleotides line up with TRBD2. With V trimmed by 3 bases and J by 1 base, 10 bases remained unmatched. There are 20 residues in the CDR3. Germline CDR1 reads LNHDA; CDR2 reads SQIVND (reference sequence). The CDR3 DNA is TGTGCCAGTAGTATGACCCGGGGACTAGCGGGAGGGGACGGCACAGATACGCAGTATTTT. Protein product: CASSMTRGLAGGDGTDTQYF.

This clone was counted once. The chain links TRBV5-1 to TRBJ2-2; 7 bases agree with TRBD1. The CDR3 contains 14 residues. Trimming at V came to 1 base and at J to 5 bases, leaving 2 bases not matched to a gene. Germline loops: CDR1 SGHRS, CDR2 YFSETQ. The CDR3 DNA is TGCGCCAGCAGCTTGAGGGGGCAGACCGGGGAGCTGTTTTTT. Its protein product is CASSLRGQTGELFF.

V gene TRBV6-5 combines with J gene TRBJ1-2; perhaps TRBD1 as D (6 bases). Germline assignment: CDR1 MNHEY and CDR2 SVGAGI. This CDR3 has 14 residues. V lost 7 bases and J 4 bases, leaving 16 bases between the germline ends. This CDR3 is CASTLSRGSYGYTF. In DNA form, the CDR3 reads TGTGCCAGCACTCTCTCCAGGGGAAGCTATGGCTACACCTTC.

The J gene is TRBJ2-7, the V gene TRBV28, with 15 nucleotides matching TRBD2. This CDR3 region has 16 residues. V lost 8 bases, J lost 7 bases, and 12 bases stayed unmatched. Germline CDR1 and CDR2: MDHEN and SYDVKM. CDR3 in DNA: TGTGCCAGCGGGGCGGGACTAGCGGGAGGCACAGGGGAGCAGTACTTC. It is translated as CASGAGLAGGTGEQYF.

The chain uses TRBV7-9 and TRBJ2-1; weak D call: TRBD2 (6 bases). V lost 6 bases to trimming and J lost 4 bases, with 22 bases between them. The CDR3 is 17 residues long. Germline V gene sequence: CDR1 SEHNR, CDR2 FQNEAQ (reference sequence). The DNA of the CDR3 is TGTGCCAGCAGGTCCCGGGACTCCATTCCGCAGTACAATGAGCAGTTCTTC. Encoded protein: CASRSRDSIPQYNEQFF.

The J gene is TRBJ2-1, the V gene TRBV7-6, with 9 bases matching TRBD2. Germline CDR1 SGHVS, CDR2 FNYEAQ. Trimming removed 5 bases from V and 6 bases from J; junction bases left unmatched: 17. CDR3 length: 18 amino acids. The CDR3 DNA reads as TGTGCCAGCAGCCGGGCTGGCGGGAGGGCCCTAGGAAGCAATGAGCAGTTCTTC. This encodes CASSRAGGRALGSNEQFF.

This clone was seen a single time. The chain is built from TRBV18 and TRBJ1-4; 10 bases are a match to TRBD1. Trimming took 3 bases from V and 7 from J; bases not matched to a gene: 5. This CDR3 contains 15 residues. Germline loops: CDR1 KGHSH, CDR2 LQKENI. CDR3 nucleotides: TGTGCCAGCTCACCTACCGGGACAGGGGCTGAAAAACTGTTTTTT. Protein: CASSPTGTGAEKLFF.

This chain joins TRBV19 and TRBJ2-2; TRBD2 matches at 8 bases. Trimming cost V 10 bases and J 6 bases; bases outside gene matches: 13. CDR1 is LNHDA and CDR2 is SQIVND in the germline V gene (reference sequence). The CDR3 length is 15 residues. CDR3 sequence: CATLSGSGGSGELFF. In DNA form, the CDR3 reads TGTGCCACCTTAAGCGGGAGCGGGGGTTCCGGGGAGCTGTTTTTT.